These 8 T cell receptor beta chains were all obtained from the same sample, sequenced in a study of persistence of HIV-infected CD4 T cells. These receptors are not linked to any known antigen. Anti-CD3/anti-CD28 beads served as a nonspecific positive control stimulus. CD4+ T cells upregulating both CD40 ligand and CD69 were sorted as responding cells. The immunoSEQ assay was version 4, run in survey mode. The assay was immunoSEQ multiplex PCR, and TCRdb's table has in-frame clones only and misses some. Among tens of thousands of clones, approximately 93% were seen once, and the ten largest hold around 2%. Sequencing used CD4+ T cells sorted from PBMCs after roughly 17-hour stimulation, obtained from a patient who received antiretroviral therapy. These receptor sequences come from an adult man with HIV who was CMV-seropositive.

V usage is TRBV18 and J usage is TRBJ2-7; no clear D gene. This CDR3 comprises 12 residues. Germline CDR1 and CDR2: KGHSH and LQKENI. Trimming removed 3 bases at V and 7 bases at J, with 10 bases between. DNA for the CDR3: TGTGCCAGCTCACCTTCGGCCGGGGAGCAGTACTTC. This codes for CASSPSAGEQYF.

The CDR3 nucleotides read TGCAGTGCTAGGTCAGGCTACACCTTC. Translation: CSARSGYTF. V gene TRBV20-1 combines with J gene TRBJ1-2; D unclear. Germline V lookup: CDR1 DFQATT, CDR2 SNEGSKA (reference sequence). This CDR3 comprises 9 residues. Deletions cut 3 bases from V and 8 bases from J, with 4 bases between.

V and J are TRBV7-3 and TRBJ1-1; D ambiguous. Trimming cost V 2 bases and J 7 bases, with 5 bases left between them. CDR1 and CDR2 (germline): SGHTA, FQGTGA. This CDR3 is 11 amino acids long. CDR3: CASSLAGEAFF. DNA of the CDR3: TGTGCCAGCAGCTTAGCGGGTGAAGCTTTCTTT.

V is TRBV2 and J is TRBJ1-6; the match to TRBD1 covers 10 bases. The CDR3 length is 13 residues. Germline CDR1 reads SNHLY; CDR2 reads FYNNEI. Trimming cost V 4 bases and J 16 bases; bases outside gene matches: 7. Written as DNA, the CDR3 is TGTGCCAGCAGTGGGGGGACAGGGGCCCCTCTCCACTTT. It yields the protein CASSGGTGAPLHF.

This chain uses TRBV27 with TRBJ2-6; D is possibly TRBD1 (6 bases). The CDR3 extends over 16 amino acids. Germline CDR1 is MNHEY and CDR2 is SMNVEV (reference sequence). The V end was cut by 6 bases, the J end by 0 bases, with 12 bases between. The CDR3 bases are TGTGCCAGCAGGGAACAGGGCCGCTCTGGGGCCAACGTCCTGACTTTC. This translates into CASREQGRSGANVLTF.

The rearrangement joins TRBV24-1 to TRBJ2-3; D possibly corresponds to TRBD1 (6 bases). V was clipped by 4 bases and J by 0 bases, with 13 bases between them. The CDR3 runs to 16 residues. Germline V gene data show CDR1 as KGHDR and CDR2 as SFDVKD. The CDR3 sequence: CATSDSGTPSTDTQYF. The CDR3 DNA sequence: TGTGCCACCAGTGACTCCGGGACACCTAGCACAGATACGCAGTATTTT.

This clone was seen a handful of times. The CDR3 loop reads CASSIRGSDAGGYTF. Written as DNA, the CDR3 is TGTGCCAGTAGTATTAGGGGCTCGGACGCCGGTGGCTACACCTTC. The chain has TRBV19 and TRBJ1-2, with D possibly being TRBD1 (5 bases). The CDR3 is 15 amino acids. Trimming cost V 3 bases and J 7 bases, with 18 bases left between them. Germline CDR1 is LNHDA and CDR2 is SQIVND (reference sequence).

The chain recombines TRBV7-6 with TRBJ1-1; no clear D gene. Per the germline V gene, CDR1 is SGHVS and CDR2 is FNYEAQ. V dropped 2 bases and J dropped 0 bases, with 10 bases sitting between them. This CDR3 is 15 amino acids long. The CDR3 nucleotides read TGTGCCAGCAGCTTACGGGGAAACATGAACACTGAAGCTTTCTTT. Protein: CASSLRGNMNTEAFF.